The next 26 T cell receptor beta chains were all read from a single sample in a study of T cell therapy after organ transplantation. Time point noted: 4-8 weeks after completion of therapy. These receptors' antigens are unknown. The protocol was immunoSEQ multiplex PCR, while the TCRdb copy is restricted to in-frame clones and leaves out a portion. The sample lists about 18,000 clones; roughly four fifths were seen once. The material was CD8+ T cells from blood, obtained after autologous CMV-specific T cell therapy. The receptors stem from a human patient who had received a solid organ transplant and had CMV disease. Some T cells may be transferred from the graft donor.

The chain combines TRBV27 with TRBJ1-5, with no clear D. The CDR3 is 14 residues long. Germline CDR1 MNHEY, CDR2 SMNVEV (reference sequence). V was pared by 3 bases and J by 1 base, with 7 bases between. In DNA, the CDR3 is TGTGCCAGCAGTTTTCGGCAGAGCAATCAGCCCCAGCATTTT. Amino acid sequence: CASSFRQSNQPQHF.

The chain couples TRBV7-8 to TRBJ1-1, with 7 bases identical to TRBD1. This CDR3 has 15 residues. Trimming at V came to 5 bases and at J to 5 bases, leaving 11 bases not matched to a gene. CDR1 is SGHVS and CDR2 is FQNEAQ in the germline V gene. CDR3 amino acids: CASSPWDSDGTEAFF. The CDR3 DNA follows: TGTGCCAGCAGCCCATGGGACAGCGACGGGACTGAAGCTTTCTTT.

The genes are TRBV7-9 and TRBJ1-1; D unclear. V lost 4 bases and J lost 1, with 10 bases in between. This CDR3 comprises 14 residues. Germline CDR1 and CDR2: SEHNR and FQNEAQ (reference sequence). The CDR3 sequence: CASSSSQRNTEAFF. CDR3 sequence (DNA): TGTGCCAGCAGCTCGTCCCAGAGGAACACTGAAGCTTTCTTT.

The chain recombines TRBV4-3 with TRBJ1-2; D gene ambiguous. This CDR3 has 17 amino acids. CDR1 is LGHNA, CDR2 YSLEER, per germline. V lost 2 bases and J lost 3, with 19 bases in between. CDR3 sequence: CASSQKRTLRRDYGYTF. The CDR3 DNA is TGCGCCAGCAGCCAAAAAAGGACGTTACGACGGGACTATGGCTACACCTTC.

The chain joins TRBV4-2 to TRBJ1-2; TRBD1 might be the D (5 bases). The germline V gene encodes CDR1 LGHNA and CDR2 YNFKEQ. The CDR3 loop spans 15 amino acids. V was clipped by 0 bases and J by 2 bases, with 10 bases between them. CDR3 DNA: TGTGCCAGCAGCCAAGATACAGGCAAAAACTATGGCTACACCTTC. This sequence encodes CASSQDTGKNYGYTF.

V is TRBV14 and J is TRBJ1-2; 7 bases are a match to TRBD1. Germline V gene sequence: CDR1 SGHDN, CDR2 FVKESK. J was trimmed by 4 bases and V by 1 base; bases with no gene match: 3. This CDR3 spans 14 amino acids. CDR3 protein: CASSQVRGSYGYTF. DNA of the CDR3: TGTGCCAGCAGCCAAGTCAGGGGGAGCTATGGCTACACCTTC.

This clone was found a few times. V gene TRBV27 combines with J gene TRBJ2-7; possible D gene TRBD1, 5 bases. The V and J ends lost 10 bases and 1 base respectively, with 14 bases between them. Germline CDR1 and CDR2: MNHEY and SMNVEV (reference sequence). The CDR3 has 13 amino acids. Here the CDR3 DNA reads TGTGCCACCAAAGAGGACAATTCCTACGAGCAGTACTTC. It is translated as CATKEDNSYEQYF.

V is TRBV29-1 and J is TRBJ2-7; TRBD2 might be the D (5 bases). The V gene's germline CDR1 is SQVTM and CDR2 ANQGSEA. The CDR3 consists of 12 residues. The V end was cut by 1 base, the J end by 3 bases, with 7 bases between. The CDR3 region is CSVEGDYYEQYF. The CDR3 DNA follows: TGCAGCGTTGAAGGCGACTACTACGAGCAGTACTTC.

Details on this clone: Germline is not matched at one junction end, which may reflect a read error. This rearrangement joins TRBV7-3 to TRBJ1-1, with D uncertain. CDR1 is SGHTA, CDR2 FQGTGA, per germline. The CDR3 contains 13 residues. The CDR3, as DNA: TGTGCCAGCAGTTTAATTGGGGACACTGAAGCTTTCTTT. This codes for CASSLIGDTEAFF.

The chain carries TRBV2 and TRBJ1-2; D remains ambiguous. Germline V lookup: CDR1 SNHLY, CDR2 FYNNEI. This CDR3 has 15 residues. The germline V and J ends were trimmed by 6 bases and 0 bases, with 14 bases remaining between them. CDR3 coding DNA: TGTGCCAGCAGGGGCCAATCAGGTTCTAACTATGGCTACACCTTC. Its translation is CASRGQSGSNYGYTF.

The chain combines TRBV30 with TRBJ2-3; 11 bases are a match to TRBD2. With 5 bases clipped from V and 1 base from J, the junction kept 5 bases outside the gene matches. The CDR3 sequence is 15 residues long. Per germline, CDR1 GTSNPN and CDR2 SVGIG (reference sequence). CDR3 region: CAWDGLAGRTDTQYF. DNA for the CDR3: TGTGCCTGGGATGGACTAGCGGGTCGCACAGATACGCAGTATTTT.

The J gene is TRBJ1-3, the V gene TRBV15; D uncertain. The CDR3 covers 18 residues. Looked up from germline, CDR1 is LNHNV and CDR2 is YYDKDF (reference sequence). Trimming pared 3 bases from V and 0 bases from J, leaving 18 bases between. CDR3 amino acids: CATSRGTTDGDSGNTIYF. CDR3 sequence (DNA): TGTGCCACCAGCAGGGGAACCACGGACGGAGACTCTGGAAACACCATATATTTT.

A single count supports this clone. The chain carries TRBV27 and TRBJ2-2; D possibly corresponds to TRBD1 (6 bases). Germline V gene data show CDR1 as MNHEY and CDR2 as SMNVEV (reference sequence). Trimming left V 2 bases short and J 7 bases short, with 11 bases between. The CDR3 is 14 amino acids. The CDR3 loop reads CASSLAGEGGELFF. The CDR3 coding sequence is TGTGCCAGCAGTTTAGCAGGGGAAGGCGGGGAGCTGTTTTTT.

The CDR3 here is CASRPLLAGAHNEQFF. CDR3 nucleotides: TGTGCCAGCAGACCTCTCCTAGCGGGAGCCCACAATGAGCAGTTCTTC. V usage is TRBV27 and J usage is TRBJ2-1, with 10 bases identical to TRBD2. Germline CDR1 MNHEY, CDR2 SMNVEV (reference sequence). The CDR3 has 16 residues. The V segment lost 6 bases and the J segment 5 bases; nucleotides outside the gene matches: 10.

This clone was seen only a few times. CDR3 nucleotide sequence: TGTGCCAGCAGCCCGGGGGACTCGTTCGAGCAGTACTTC. It is translated as CASSPGDSFEQYF. The chain has TRBV7-8 and TRBJ2-7; D is possibly TRBD2 (6 bases). The CDR3 spans 13 residues. Germline assignment: CDR1 SGHVS and CDR2 FQNEAQ. V dropped 5 bases and J dropped 6 bases, with 14 bases sitting between them.

The chain employs TRBV4-1 and TRBJ2-6; D may correspond to TRBD1 or TRBD2 (5 bases each). Germline loops: CDR1 MGHRA, CDR2 YSYEKL. CDR3 length: 18 amino acids. The V end was cut by 4 bases, the J end by 2 bases, with 18 bases between. DNA for the CDR3: TGCGCCAGCAGCCTAGGCATAATTCAGGGAGCTGGGGCCAACGTCCTGACTTTC. It encodes CASSLGIIQGAGANVLTF.

The chain recombines TRBV7-6 with TRBJ1-1; maybe TRBD1 (5 bases). V dropped 4 bases and J dropped 0 bases, with 12 bases sitting between them. The germline gives CDR1 SGHVS, CDR2 FNYEAQ. The CDR3 has 15 residues. The CDR3 DNA reads TGTGCCAGCAGCTCCGACAGTTTAATGAACACTGAAGCTTTCTTT. Protein sequence: CASSSDSLMNTEAFF.

The chain carries TRBV11-2 and TRBJ2-1; D remains unclear. From germline, CDR1 is SGHAT and CDR2 FQNNGV. The CDR3 is made up of 13 amino acids. With 5 bases removed from V and 6 bases from J, the gap between germline ends came to 11 bases. CDR3 sequence: CASSPRPGNEQFF. The CDR3 DNA reads as TGTGCCAGCAGCCCTCGCCCCGGCAATGAGCAGTTCTTC.

The J gene is TRBJ1-1, the V gene TRBV5-1, with D perhaps TRBD1 (5 bases). CDR3 length: 17 residues. V was shortened by 3 bases and J by 2 bases, with 20 bases between the two germline ends. Per germline, CDR1 SGHRS and CDR2 YFSETQ. CDR3 sequence: CASSWGVVRKPNTEAFF. DNA of the CDR3: TGCGCCAGCAGCTGGGGGGTTGTTAGAAAACCCAACACTGAAGCTTTCTTT. The full variable domain, with the rest looked up from reference TRBV5-1 and TRBJ1-1, is KAGVTQTPRYLIKTRGQQVTLSCSPISGHRSVSWYQQTPGQGLQFLFEYFSETQRNKGNFPGRFSGRQFSNSRSEMNVSTLELGDSALYLCASSWGVVRKPNTEAFFGQGTRLTVV.

The rearrangement joins TRBV5-6 to TRBJ1-5; a possible D gene is TRBD1 (6 bases). The CDR3 covers 14 residues. V dropped 1 base and J dropped 6 bases, with 11 bases sitting between them. Germline V gives CDR1 SGHDT, CDR2 YYEEEE. CDR3 nucleotide sequence: TGTGCCAGCAGCTTGACAGGGCTTGTTCAGCCCCAGCATTTT. Its translation: CASSLTGLVQPQHF.

The rearrangement links TRBV27 to TRBJ1-2, with 12 bases lining up with TRBD1. V gave up 3 bases and J gave up 4 bases; unmatched junction bases: 3. This CDR3 comprises 15 residues. Per the germline V gene, CDR1 is MNHEY and CDR2 is SMNVEV (reference sequence). CDR3 bases: TGTGCCAGCAGTTTTGGGACAGGGGGCGTCTATGGCTACACCTTC. Translation: CASSFGTGGVYGYTF.

This clone was found a few times. The chain combines TRBV7-9 with TRBJ1-1, with no clear D. This CDR3 has 12 amino acids. V shed 6 bases and J shed 1 base, with 6 bases lying between them. Germline-derived CDR1 and CDR2 are SEHNR and FQNEAQ (reference sequence). The CDR3 DNA reads TGTGCCAGCAGACTTCAGAACACTGAAGCTTTCTTT. The encoded protein is CASRLQNTEAFF.

This chain connects TRBV13 to TRBJ2-5; 8 bases agree with TRBD1. Germline CDR1 PRHDT, CDR2 FYEKMQ (reference sequence). Losses at the gene ends were 5 bases for V and 4 bases for J; bases not matched to a gene: 3. The CDR3 runs 13 residues. The CDR3 reads CASSTRGLETQYF. The CDR3 DNA is TGTGCCAGCAGCACCAGGGGGCTAGAGACCCAGTACTTC.

The CDR3 spells CASSIEPAAAYEQYF. CDR3 in DNA: TGTGCCAGTAGTATAGAGCCAGCGGCGGCCTACGAGCAGTACTTC. The V call is TRBV19, the J call TRBJ2-7; D may be TRBD2 (5 bases). CDR3 length: 15 residues. Trimming stripped 0 bases from V and 2 bases from J, with 11 bases between. The V gene's germline CDR1 is LNHDA and CDR2 SQIVND (reference sequence).

The V and J genes are TRBV29-1 and TRBJ1-3, with a tentative D call TRBD1 (6 bases). Trimming removed 5 bases from V and 4 bases from J, with 12 bases in between. The CDR3 has 13 amino acids. Germline values: CDR1 SQVTM, CDR2 ANQGSEA. The CDR3 is CSVFSGAGNTIYF. CDR3 nucleotides: TGCAGCGTTTTTTCAGGGGCGGGAAACACCATATATTTT.

This chain connects TRBV2 to TRBJ2-7; D gene uncertain. The length of the CDR3 is 14 residues. Germline V gives CDR1 SNHLY, CDR2 FYNNEI. V gave up 1 base and J gave up 2 bases, with 9 bases separating them. CDR3 bases: TGTGCCAGCAGTGAAGGACAACCTGCCTACGAGCAGTACTTC. It yields the protein CASSEGQPAYEQYF.